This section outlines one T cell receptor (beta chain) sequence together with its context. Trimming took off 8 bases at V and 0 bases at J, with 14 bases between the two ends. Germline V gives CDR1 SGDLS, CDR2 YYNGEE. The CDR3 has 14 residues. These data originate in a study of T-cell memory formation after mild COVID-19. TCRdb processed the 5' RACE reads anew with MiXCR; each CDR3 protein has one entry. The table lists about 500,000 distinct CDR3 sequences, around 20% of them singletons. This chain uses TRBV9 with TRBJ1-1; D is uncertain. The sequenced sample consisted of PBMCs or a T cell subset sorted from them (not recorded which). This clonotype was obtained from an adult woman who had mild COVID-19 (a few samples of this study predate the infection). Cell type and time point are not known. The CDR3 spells CASSVGTVNTEAFF. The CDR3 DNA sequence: TGTGCCAGTAGTGTCGGAACAGTGAACACTGAAGCTTTCTTT.